Presented here are 18 T cell receptor beta chains from one specimen sequenced in a study of identical twins. TCRdb reprocessed the 5' RACE reads via MiXCR and lists one record per CDR3 protein. This sample has roughly 250,000 distinct CDR3 sequences; 7.5% occur once, and the top ten carry about 5.8%. This sample was shared with a second study, whose subject was yellow fever vaccine responses in identical twins.

The specimen sequenced was CD8+ T cells sorted from blood. The receptors stem from a woman aged 18-29 years in good health.

CDR3 sequence (DNA): TGTGCCAGCATAATTAATGACAGGGGCGCCCACACCGGGGAGCTGTTTTTT. Its translation: CASIINDRGAHTGELFF. This chain links TRBV6-2 or TRBV6-3 with TRBJ2-2, with 8 positions matching TRBD1. Germline CDR1 is MNHEY and CDR2 is SVGEGT. This CDR3 comprises 17 residues. Trimming took 7 bases from V and 3 from J; bases not matched to a gene: 13.

This clonotype was counted ten times or more. The chain has TRBV6-5 and TRBJ2-2, with 10 bases matching TRBD1. The germline gives CDR1 MNHEY, CDR2 SVGAGI. V shed 2 bases, J shed 4 bases, and the junction held 1 base outside the gene matches. The CDR3 sequence is 15 residues long. This CDR3 is CASSYRTGGTGELFF. The CDR3 bases are TGTGCCAGCAGTTACCGGACAGGGGGCACCGGGGAGCTGTTTTTT.

This clonotype was seen at least ten times. This chain connects TRBV2 to TRBJ2-1; TRBD2 matches at 12 bases. Germline CDR1 and CDR2: SNHLY and FYNNEI. The V gene end was trimmed by 8 bases and the J gene end by 0 bases; junction bases not matched to a gene: 2. There are 15 residues in the CDR3. The CDR3 region has the DNA TGTGCCAGCGAGACTAGCGGGAGCTCCTACAATGAGCAGTTCTTC. Translation gives CASETSGSSYNEQFF.

This clonotype has just a few counts. The CDR3, as DNA: TGTGCCAGCAGCGACGGGACGTCAGAAGCTTTCTTT. As protein: CASSDGTSEAFF. The chain employs TRBV7-9 and TRBJ1-1; D may be TRBD1 (5 bases). V lost 5 bases and J 8 bases, leaving 12 bases between the germline ends. The germline CDR1 and CDR2 sequences are SEHNR and FQNEAQ (reference sequence). The CDR3 consists of 12 residues.

This clonotype appeared many times. CDR3 protein: CSVGGYSGVSSYNEQFF. In nucleotides, the CDR3 is TGCAGCGTTGGAGGGTACAGCGGGGTAAGCTCCTACAATGAGCAGTTCTTC. The chain links TRBV29-1 to TRBJ2-1; 7 bases fit TRBD2. The CDR3 covers 17 residues. The germline V gene encodes CDR1 SQVTM and CDR2 ANQGSEA. V was pared by 4 bases and J by 0 bases, with 12 bases of the junction left unmatched.

The gene calls are TRBV29-1 and TRBJ2-3; D may be TRBD2 (5 bases). Trimming took 6 bases from V and 8 from J, leaving 12 bases between them. The CDR3 runs to 11 residues. Germline V gene lookup returns CDR1 SQVTM and CDR2 ANQGSEA. The CDR3 DNA is TGCAGCGTCCTGGAGGAGTTTACGCAGTATTTT. Translation gives CSVLEEFTQYF.

This clonotype came up a few times. V is TRBV12-3 or TRBV12-4 and J is TRBJ2-7, with D possibly TRBD2 on 6 matching bases. Trimming left V 6 bases short and J 7 bases short, with 16 bases between. The CDR3 consists of 13 residues. CDR3 region: CASSKGVGGEQYV. CDR3 coding DNA: TGTGCCAGCAGCAAAGGGGTAGGAGGGGAGCAGTACGTC.

There are many counts of this clonotype. The rearrangement uses TRBV7-8 and TRBJ2-1; 7 nucleotides agree with TRBD1. The CDR3 is 15 residues long. CDR1 is SGHVS, CDR2 FQNEAQ, per germline. V trimming: 0 bases; J trimming: 3 bases; junction bases outside the gene matches: 2. The CDR3 is CASSLARTGYNEQFF. CDR3 nucleotide sequence: TGTGCCAGCAGCTTAGCCAGGACAGGCTACAATGAGCAGTTCTTC.

CDR3: CASSLSSGIGYEQYF. The CDR3 nucleotides read TGTGCCAGCAGCTTATCTAGCGGGATAGGCTACGAGCAGTACTTC. This chain joins TRBV5-5 and TRBJ2-7, with TRBD2 matching 9 bases. Germline V CDR1 and CDR2: SGHKS, YYEKEE (reference sequence). V was pared by 2 bases and J by 3 bases, with 6 bases of the junction left unmatched. This CDR3 has 15 residues.

This clonotype was found many times. J is TRBJ2-7 and V is TRBV20-1; 7 positions agree with TRBD1. The CDR3 loop spans 11 amino acids. Germline values: CDR1 DFQATT, CDR2 SNEGSKA (reference sequence). J was trimmed by 3 bases and V by 6 bases; bases with no gene match: 2. The DNA of the CDR3 is TGCAGTGCCAGGGACAGCTACGAGCAGTACGTC. Protein product: CSARDSYEQYV.

A few counts support this clonotype. V gene TRBV2 combines with J gene TRBJ2-7; tentatively, D is TRBD1 or TRBD2 (5 bases each). CDR3 length equals 13 residues. The germline gives CDR1 SNHLY, CDR2 FYNNEI. V was trimmed by 2 bases and J by 2 bases, leaving 7 bases between them. The CDR3 DNA reads TGTGCCAGCAGTGAATGGGGGACCTACGAGCAGTACTTC. Encoded protein: CASSEWGTYEQYF.

The sample holds many counts of this clonotype. The J gene is TRBJ2-3, the V gene TRBV29-1; tentatively, D is TRBD2 (6 bases). The ends were cut back, 7 bases at V and 2 bases at J, with 13 bases in the middle. This CDR3 has 13 residues. Germline CDR1 reads SQVTM; CDR2 reads ANQGSEA. CDR3 sequence (DNA): TGCAGCGGACACCGCGGGGTCACAGATACGCAGTATTTT. It encodes CSGHRGVTDTQYF.

This clonotype was seen more than once but under ten times. This chain joins TRBV28 and TRBJ1-3, with a possible D match to TRBD1 (5 bases). V shed 5 bases and J shed 2 bases, with 7 bases lying between them. Germline-derived CDR1 and CDR2 are MDHEN and SYDVKM. The CDR3 is 13 residues long. The CDR3 DNA reads as TGTGCCAGCAGTCGACAGACTGGAAACACCATATATTTT. This translates into CASSRQTGNTIYF. Based on the CDR3 plus reference TRBV28 and TRBJ1-3, the full variable domain is DVKVTQSSRYLVKRTGEKVFLECVQDMDHENMFWYRQDPGLGLRLIYFSYDVKMKEKGDIPEGYSVSREKKERFSLILESASTNQTSMYLCASSRQTGNTIYFGEGSWLTVV.

The chain has TRBV11-3 and TRBJ2-7; D remains unclear. The V and J ends lost 8 bases and 2 bases respectively, with 13 bases between them. The CDR3 spans 13 residues. The germline CDR1 and CDR2 sequences are SGHNT and YENEEA. CDR3 sequence reads: CASGYIETYEQYF. The CDR3 DNA is TGTGCCAGCGGTTATATTGAAACCTACGAGCAGTACTTC. The full variable domain, rest sourced from reference TRBV11-3 and TRBJ2-7, is EAGVVQSPRYKIIEKKQPVAFWCNPISGHNTLYWYLQNLGQGPELLIRYENEEAVDDSQLPKDRFSAERLKGVDSTLKIQPAELGDSAVYLCASGYIETYEQYFGPGTRLTVT.

This clonotype was observed many times. The genes are TRBV14 and TRBJ2-1; perhaps TRBD1 as D (6 bases). The CDR3 contains 15 residues. Germline V gene lookup returns CDR1 SGHDN and CDR2 FVKESK. V was clipped by 0 bases and J by 8 bases, with 14 bases between them. CDR3 DNA: TGTGCCAGCAGCCAAGATCAGGGGTTTCTCGATGAGCAGTTCTTC. Translating gives CASSQDQGFLDEQFF.

The gene calls are TRBV7-8 and TRBJ2-1; the D gene is possibly TRBD2 (7 bases). V dropped 3 bases and J dropped 8 bases, with 14 bases sitting between them. The CDR3 spans 14 residues. The germline V gene encodes CDR1 SGHVS and CDR2 FQNEAQ. The CDR3 sequence is CASSLGGARDEQFF. In DNA, the CDR3 is TGTGCCAGCAGCTTGGGGGGGGCCAGAGATGAGCAGTTCTTC.

Points on this clonotype: At one end the junction does not follow the germline gene, possibly because of a read error. This sequence joins TRBV15 and TRBJ2-5; 7 bases match TRBD2. The CDR3 is made up of 11 amino acids. Germline values: CDR1 LNHNV, CDR2 YYDKDF (reference sequence). This chain's CDR3 is CATSRSRDYDF. The DNA for the CDR3 is TGTGCCACCAGCAGAAGCCGGGACTACGACTTC.

The genes are TRBV20-1 and TRBJ2-1, with D perhaps TRBD1 (7 bases). The CDR3 runs 17 residues. Per the germline V gene, CDR1 is DFQATT and CDR2 is SNEGSKA (reference sequence). The CDR3 nucleotides read TGCTGCGCTAGAGAGAGGCTGGGCAGGGGGGCATACAATGAGCAGTTCTTC. It codes for CCARERLGRGAYNEQFF.